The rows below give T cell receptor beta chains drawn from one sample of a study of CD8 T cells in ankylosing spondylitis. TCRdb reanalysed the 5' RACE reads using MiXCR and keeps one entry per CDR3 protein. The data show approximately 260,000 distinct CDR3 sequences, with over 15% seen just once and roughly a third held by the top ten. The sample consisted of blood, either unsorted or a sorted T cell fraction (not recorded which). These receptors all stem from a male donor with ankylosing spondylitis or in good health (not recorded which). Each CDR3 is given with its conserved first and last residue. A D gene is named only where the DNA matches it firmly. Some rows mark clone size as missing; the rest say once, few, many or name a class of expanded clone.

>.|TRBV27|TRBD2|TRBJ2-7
TGTGCCAGCAGTTTATCTGCGGGAGGGGACTACGAGCAGTACTTC
CASSLSAGGDYEQYF
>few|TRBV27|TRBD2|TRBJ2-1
TGTGCCAGCAGTATGATACTAGCGGGAGTCATCAATGAGCAGTTCTTC
CASSMILAGVINEQFF
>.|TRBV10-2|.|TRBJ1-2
TGCGCCAGCAGAAACAGGGAGTGGGATGGCTACACCTTC
CASRNREWDGYTF
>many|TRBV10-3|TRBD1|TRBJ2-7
TGTGCCACGGCAGGGGGCTCCTACGAGCAGTACTTC
CATAGGSYEQYF
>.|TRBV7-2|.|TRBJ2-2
TGTGCCAGCAGCCCCCTTGGGTTCACCGGGGAGCTGTTTTTT
CASSPLGFTGELFF
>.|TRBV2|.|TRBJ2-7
TGTGCCAGCAGTGGACTAGACCAGTACGAGCAGTACTTC
CASSGLDQYEQYF
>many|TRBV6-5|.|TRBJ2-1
TGTGCCAGCAGTTACTCAGCAGGGGACTCCTACAATGAGCAGTTCTTC
CASSYSAGDSYNEQFF
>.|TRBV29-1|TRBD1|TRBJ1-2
TGCAGCGCGCATAGACAGGGGGCTCACTATGGCTACACCTTC
CSAHRQGAHYGYTF
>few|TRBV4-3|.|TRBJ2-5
TGCGCCAGCAGCCAAAGTGAAGGGGCCTACCAAGAGACCCAGTACTTC
CASSQSEGAYQETQYF
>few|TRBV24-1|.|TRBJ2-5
TGTGCCACCAGTGATCACAGGCTGGGGGCCGGGCAAGAGACCCAGTACTTC
CATSDHRLGAGQETQYF
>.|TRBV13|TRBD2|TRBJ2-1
TGTGCCAGCAGCCCCCGGACTAGCGTATACAATGAGCAGTTCTTC
CASSPRTSVYNEQFF
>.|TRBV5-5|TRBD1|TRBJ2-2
TGTGCCAGCAGATTCGGACAGGGGCCGAACACCGGGGAGCTGTTTTTT
CASRFGQGPNTGELFF
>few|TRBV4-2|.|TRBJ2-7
TGTGCCAGCAGCCAAGACTTGACCAGCTCCTACGAGCAGTACTTC
CASSQDLTSSYEQYF
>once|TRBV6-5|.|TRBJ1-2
TGTGACAGCAGTTACTCCGTTAACTATGGCTACACCTTC
CDSSYSVNYGYTF
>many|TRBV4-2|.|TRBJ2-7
TGTGCCAGCAGCCAAGGGGGGAGCTACGAGCAGTACTTC
CASSQGGSYEQYF
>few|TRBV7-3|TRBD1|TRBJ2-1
TGTGCCAGCAGCTCCTGGACAGGCAATGAGCAGTTCTTC
CASSSWTGNEQFF
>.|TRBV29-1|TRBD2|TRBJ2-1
TGCAGCGTTGAGGTCGGAGCGGGGTACAATGAGCAGTTCTTC
CSVEVGAGYNEQFF
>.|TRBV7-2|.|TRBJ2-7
TGTGCCAGCAGCTTACAAGAGCTAGCTAGCGAGCAGTACTTC
CASSLQELASEQYF
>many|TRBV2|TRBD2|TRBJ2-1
TGTGCCAGCAGGTCCGGGACTAGCGGCTACAATGAGCAGTTCTTC
CASRSGTSGYNEQFF
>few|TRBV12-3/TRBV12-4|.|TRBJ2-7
TGTGCCAGCAGACCGGGACACCCAGGCTACGAGCAGTACTTC
CASRPGHPGYEQYF
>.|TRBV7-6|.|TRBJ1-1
TGTGCCAGCAGCTTAGCGGCAGAGAGGAACACTGAAGCTTTCTTT
CASSLAAERNTEAFF
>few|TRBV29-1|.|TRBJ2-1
TGCAGCGTAGAACTAGGTAGCAGGTCCTACAATGAGCAGTTCTTC
CSVELGSRSYNEQFF
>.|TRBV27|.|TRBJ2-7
TGTGCCAGCAGTTTTGGTCAGAGGGACTACGAGCAGTACTTC
CASSFGQRDYEQYF
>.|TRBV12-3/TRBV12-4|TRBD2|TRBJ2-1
TGTGCCAGCGACCCCAGGGCCGGGACTAGCATCTACAATGAGCAGTTCTTC
CASDPRAGTSIYNEQFF
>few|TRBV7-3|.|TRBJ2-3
TGTGCCAGCAGACTATCAAGCACAGATACGCAGTATTTT
CASRLSSTDTQYF
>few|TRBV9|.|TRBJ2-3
TGTGCCAGCAGCGTGTGGGGGCTAGGAGGAGGAGATACGCAGTATTTT
CASSVWGLGGGDTQYF
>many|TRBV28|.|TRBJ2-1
TGTGCCAGCAGTTCTCTTGAATTAGCGAGCAATGAGCAGTTCTTC
CASSSLELASNEQFF
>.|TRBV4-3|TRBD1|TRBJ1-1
TGCGCCAGCAGCCAGGGGACAGGGGACGGGGCTGAAGCTTTCTTT
CASSQGTGDGAEAFF
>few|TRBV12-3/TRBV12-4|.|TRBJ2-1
TGTGCCAGCAGTTTTCACGGGGACCCACCATACAATGAGCAGTTCTTC
CASSFHGDPPYNEQFF
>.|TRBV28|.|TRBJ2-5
TGTGCCAGCAGTTTTTTGGTGGCGGGGCAAGAGACCCAGTACTTC
CASSFLVAGQETQYF
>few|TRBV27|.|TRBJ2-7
TGTGCCAGCAGAGCCTACGAGGGGGGGCCCTACGAGCAGTACTTC
CASRAYEGGPYEQYF
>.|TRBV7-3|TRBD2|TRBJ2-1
TGTGCCAGCAGCTTATGGCTAGCGGCCTCCTACAATGAGCAGTTCTTC
CASSLWLAASYNEQFF
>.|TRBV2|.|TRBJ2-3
TGTGCCAGCAGTGACAGGACCCAGACAGATACGCAGTATTTT
CASSDRTQTDTQYF
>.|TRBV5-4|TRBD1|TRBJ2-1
TGTGCCAGCAGCTTGGAATCCGGGACAGACAATGAGCAGTTCTTC
CASSLESGTDNEQFF
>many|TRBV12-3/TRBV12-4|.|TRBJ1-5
TGTGCCAGCAGTTTTTCGGTGGGGGGGCAGCCCCAGCATTTT
CASSFSVGGQPQHF
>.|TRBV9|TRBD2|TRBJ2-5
TGTGCCAGCAGCGACACTAGCGGGATGCCAGAGACCCAGTACTTC
CASSDTSGMPETQYF
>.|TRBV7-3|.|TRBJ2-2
TGTGCCAGCACCGAGGGCAAGGGCGGGGAGCTGTTTTTT
CASTEGKGGELFF
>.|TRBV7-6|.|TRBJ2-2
TGTGCCAGCAGCCCGGGACCGAACACCGGGGAGCTGTTTTTT
CASSPGPNTGELFF
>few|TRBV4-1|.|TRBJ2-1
TGCGCCAGCACAGGGTATCCTTACAATGAGCAGTTCTTC
CASTGYPYNEQFF
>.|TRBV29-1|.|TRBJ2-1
TGCAGCGCCTCGGGGTATAGCTCCTACAATGAGCAGTTCTTC
CSASGYSSYNEQFF
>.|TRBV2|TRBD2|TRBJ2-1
TGTGCCAGCTGGACTAGCGGAACACACAATGAGCAGTTCTTC
CASWTSGTHNEQFF
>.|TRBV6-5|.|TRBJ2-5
TGTGCCAGCAGTTACCCCAGTGGGACGGTCCAAGAGACCCAGTACTTC
CASSYPSGTVQETQYF
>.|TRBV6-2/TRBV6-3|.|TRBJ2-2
TGTGCCAGCAGTTACCTAGGACTGTGGACCGGGGAGCTGTTTTTT
CASSYLGLWTGELFF
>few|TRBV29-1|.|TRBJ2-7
TGCAGCGCGATGGCCGGCTCCTACGAGCAGTACTTC
CSAMAGSYEQYF
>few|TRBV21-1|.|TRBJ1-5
TGTGCCAGCAGCAAGGGGGACATCGATGGCAATCAGCCCCAGCATTTT
CASSKGDIDGNQPQHF
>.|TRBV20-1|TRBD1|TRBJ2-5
TGCAGTGCTAGAGGGGACAGGGAGCCCGAAGAGACCCAGTACTTC
CSARGDREPEETQYF
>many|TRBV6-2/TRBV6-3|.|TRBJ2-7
TGTGCCAGCAGTCTCGGACAGATTGCCTACGAGCAGTACTTC
CASSLGQIAYEQYF
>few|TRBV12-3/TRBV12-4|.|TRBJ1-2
TGTGCCAGCAGTCCTGCGGGTACGGACTATGGCTACACCTTC
CASSPAGTDYGYTF
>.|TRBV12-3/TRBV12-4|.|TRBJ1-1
TGTGCCAGCACCCCGGGGGTCAACACTGAAGCTTTCTTT
CASTPGVNTEAFF
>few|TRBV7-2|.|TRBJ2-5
TGTGCCAGCAGCTTAGCGCAGGGAGAGACCCAGTACTTC
CASSLAQGETQYF
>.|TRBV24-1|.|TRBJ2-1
TGTGCCACCAGGTCGGACTACAATGAGCAGTTCTTC
CATRSDYNEQFF
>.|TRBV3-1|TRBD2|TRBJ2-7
TGTGCCAGCATCCCGGGAGGCCTGGGAACCTACGAGCAGTACTTC
CASIPGGLGTYEQYF
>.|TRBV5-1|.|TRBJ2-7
TGCGCCAGCAGCCTAGGGGCGCCCGACACCTACGAGCAGTACTTC
CASSLGAPDTYEQYF
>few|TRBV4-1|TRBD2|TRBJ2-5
TGCGCCAGCAGCCAAGTCCTGACTAGCGGGAGGGAGACCCAGTACTTC
CASSQVLTSGRETQYF
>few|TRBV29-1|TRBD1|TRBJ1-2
TGCAGCGTTGAAGAACCAGGGGGCAGGAACTATGGCTACACCTTC
CSVEEPGGRNYGYTF
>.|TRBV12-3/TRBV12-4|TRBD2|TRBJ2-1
TGTGCCAGCAGTTCCCCTGTTAGCGGGAGGGCCATAAATGAGCAGTTCTTC
CASSSPVSGRAINEQFF